The present entry profiles one TCR beta chain with its context. This clone has just one count. No cognate antigen has been identified for it. Base-call qualities are not available, and no considerably larger clone is one nucleotide away. The sample originates from a study of PD-1 blockade in classical Hodgkin lymphoma (dated by TCRdb to the early 2020s). For the study in its entirety: Nivolumab dosing was 3 mg/kg intravenously every 2 weeks, continuing until either disease progression or unacceptable toxicity. A peripheral blood immune signature of response to PD-1 blockade in classical Hodgkin lymphoma was defined using TCR beta sequencing and CyTOF. The full study reports these points: By C4D1, a significant rise was seen in CD4+ TCR diversity but not in CD8+ TCR diversity (p=0.0027 vs p=0.16), and the rise was most apparent among complete responders (p=0.02). Baseline TCR diversity was reported to be lower in newly diagnosed patients than in healthy donors and to be lower still in relapsed/refractory patients. The study covered only a single clinical trial cohort, and the causes of the repertoire differences, possibly disease activity or prior therapy, were still not defined. Among trial patients, those achieving complete response had baseline diversity similar to that of newly diagnosed patients, while diversity was significantly lower in partial responders and progressors. Diversity was lower in patients who began nivolumab less than 1 year after ASCT, so these patients were left out of later analyses to avoid confounding by immune reconstitution.

The time point label here, explained by the study, means: cycle 1 day 1 (C1D1), immediately before nivolumab initiation. Every trial patient had relapsed after autologous stem cell transplantation, and cohorts A, B and C differed in prior brentuximab vedotin exposure. The trial cohort comprised around 60 patients with relapsed/refractory classical Hodgkin lymphoma whose best overall responses were complete response, partial response or progressive disease. Single-agent nivolumab was administered to trial patients in the multi-cohort phase II CheckMate 205 trial. An independent review committee assessed best overall response using the 2007 International Working Group response criteria. Trial PBMCs were collected immediately before nivolumab initiation (C1D1) and during therapy at cycle 2 day 1 and cycle 4 day 1. After peripheral blood was drawn into 8 mL Vacutainer Cell Preparation Tubes, PBMCs were isolated by centrifugation and then cryopreserved.

The CDR3, from cysteine to phenylalanine, totals 17 residues. Kept here is only the CDR3 DNA, which spans 51 bases and is read in frame from base 1. CDR1 and CDR2 (KGHSH, LQKENI) derive from the germline V gene. V and J are trimmed by 4 bases and 0 bases, and the gene matches miss 11 bases of the junction. Genomic DNA was isolated using the Qiagen DNeasy kit from unsorted PBMCs as well as from negatively selected CD4+ and CD8+ fractions. Using primers that anneal to V and J segments, immunoSEQ multiplex PCR amplified the TCR beta CDR3 regions. A synthetic immune receptor repertoire was used to minimize amplification bias, and any remaining bias was removed computationally after sequencing. Per the source publication's procedure: Repertoire diversity was quantified as the Shannon entropy index using custom Python scripts. Unsorted, CD4+ and CD8+ repertoires were examined separately, except in combined analyses, for which CD4+ and CD8+ sequences were merged in silico. Clonal expansion was defined as at least a 2-fold frequency increase after treatment relative to C1D1, with a pseudocount of 0.5 for undetected baseline clones. Clones with 0 or 1 copy at C1D1 were defined as singleton clones, while clones with 2 or more copies were defined as non-singleton clones. Clones expanded in unsorted samples were annotated as CD4+, CD8+ or unknown by matching protein sequences in sorted samples from the same patient. Wilcoxon tests were applied to paired samples to test diversity changes from C1D1 to C4D1. TCRdb mirrors the immuneACCESS table, restricted to in-frame sequences. Some clones are absent from its copies; in checked studies, under half trace to an unresolved V gene, and the reason for the others is unknown. V and J calls plus clone size are reproduced from that table; the DNA served to infer D and trimming. This sample holds around 11,000 clones; about 71% were observed only once. The ten top clones hold under 11% of the sample.

This receptor chain uses TRBV18 and TRBJ1-1, with 7 bases in between that match TRBD1. The receptor's source is a human donor with classical Hodgkin lymphoma. This material consisted of peripheral blood mononuclear cells (PBMCs), taken at baseline. CDR3 sequence: CASSLFMTGPMNTEAFF. The sequenced DNA is TGTGCCAGCTCACTATTCATGACAGGGCCTATGAACACTGAAGCTTTCTTT.